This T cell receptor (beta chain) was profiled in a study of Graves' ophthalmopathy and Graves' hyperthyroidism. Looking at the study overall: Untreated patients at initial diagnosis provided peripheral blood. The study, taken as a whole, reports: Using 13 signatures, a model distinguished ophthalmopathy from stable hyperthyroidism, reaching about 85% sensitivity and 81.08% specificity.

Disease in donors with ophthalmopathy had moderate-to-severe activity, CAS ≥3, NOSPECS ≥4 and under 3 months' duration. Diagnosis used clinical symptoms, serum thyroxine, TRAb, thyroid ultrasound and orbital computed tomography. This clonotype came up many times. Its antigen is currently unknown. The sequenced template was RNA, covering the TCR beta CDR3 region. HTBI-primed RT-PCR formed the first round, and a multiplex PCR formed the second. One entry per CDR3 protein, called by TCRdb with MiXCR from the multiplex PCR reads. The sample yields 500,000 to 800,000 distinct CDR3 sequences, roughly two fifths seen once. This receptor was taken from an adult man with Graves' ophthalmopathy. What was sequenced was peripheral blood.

CDR3 nucleotide sequence: TGTGCCAGCAGAGTACAGGAGGGAAATGGCTACACCTTC. This translates into CASRVQEGNGYTF. The V and J genes are TRBV6-6 and TRBJ1-2, with TRBD1 as a possible D gene (5 bases). The V and J ends lost 6 bases and 6 bases respectively, with 14 bases between them. CDR1 and CDR2 (germline): MNHNY, SVGAGI (reference sequence). This CDR3 is 13 amino acids long.